The clone carrying this T cell receptor beta chain has ten or more counts. TCRdb reprocessed the 5' RACE reads with MiXCR, giving one entry per CDR3 protein. The table includes under 800,000 distinct CDR3 sequences, 21% detected once. These data belong to a study of identical twins. The CDR3 has 13 amino acids. The V end was cut by 4 bases, the J end by 7 bases, with 10 bases between. Germline assignment: CDR1 LGHDT and CDR2 YNNKEL (reference sequence). These same data were also listed under a study on T cells expressing NK-cell markers.

This rearrangement joins TRBV3-1 to TRBJ2-2; D possibly corresponds to TRBD1 (6 bases). This TCR was sampled from a woman between 18 and 29 years old in good health. The sample was PBMCs. CDR3 sequence (DNA): TGTGCCAGCAGCCGAGGGGGATTCGGGGAGCTGTTTTTT. Amino acid sequence: CASSRGGFGELFF. Using reference TRBV3-1 and TRBJ2-2 for the parts outside the CDR3, the full variable domain is DTAVSQTPKYLVTQMGNDKSIKCEQNLGHDTMYWYKQDSKKFLKIMFSYNNKELIINETVPNRFSPKSPDKAHLNLHINSLELGDSAVYFCASSRGGFGELFFGEGSRLTVL.